This T cell receptor (beta chain) was recovered during a study of tumor-infiltrating lymphocytes in primary liver carcinoma. Across the whole study: Yields of productive TCRbeta reads ranged from roughly 3.5 to 8 million per sample and were similar across tissue types.

Unsorted bulk tissue, about 18-32 mg of it, served as the source for co-extraction of RNA and DNA. On this clonotype itself: Relative to the germline gene, one junction end is altered; a read error may explain this.

The germline V gene has CDR1 MNHEY and CDR2 SVGAGI. The CDR3 is 16 amino acids. The investigators made TCR beta cDNA from about 0.45 ug total RNA, using a constant-region primer. Three nested multiplex PCR rounds, a slightly modified ARM-PCR method, built the TCR beta libraries. For approximately 9 cycles apiece, the opening two PCR rounds ran with TRBV1-TRBV30 forward primers and a C-beta reverse primer. TCRdb re-analysed the multiplex PCR reads in MiXCR, keeping a single row per CDR3 protein. The table records more than 20,000 distinct CDR3 sequences, more than 75% of them present only once. The source is a woman aged 30 to 39 with primary liver carcinoma and hepatitis B virus infection. The chain links TRBV6-5 to TRBJ2-7, with 9 bases lining up with TRBD1. What was sequenced was liver tumor tissue from sampling region 2. The subset denotes: tumor region T2, inferior pole. The CDR3 DNA reads as TGTGCCAGCAACCGTGGACAGGGGCTATCAACCTACGGGCAGCACTTC. This codes for CASNRGQGLSTYGQHF.